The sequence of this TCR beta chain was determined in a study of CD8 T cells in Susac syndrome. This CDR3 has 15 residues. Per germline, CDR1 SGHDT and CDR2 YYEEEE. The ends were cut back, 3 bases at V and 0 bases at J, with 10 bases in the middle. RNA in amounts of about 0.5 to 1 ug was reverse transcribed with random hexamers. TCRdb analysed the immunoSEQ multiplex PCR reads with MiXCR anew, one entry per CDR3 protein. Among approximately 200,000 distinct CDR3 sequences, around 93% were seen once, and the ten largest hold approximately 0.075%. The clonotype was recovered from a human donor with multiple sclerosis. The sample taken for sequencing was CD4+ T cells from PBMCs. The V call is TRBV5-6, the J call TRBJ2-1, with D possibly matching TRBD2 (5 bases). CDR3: CASSSAVSSYNEQFF. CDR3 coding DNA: TGTGCCAGCAGCTCAGCGGTGAGCTCCTACAATGAGCAGTTCTTC.